This is a list of T cell receptor beta chains from one sample in a study of T-cell reconstitution after alpha-beta-depleted transplantation in children. TCRdb passed the PCR reads through MiXCR, listing each CDR3 protein once. The sample has 500,000 or so distinct CDR3 sequences; 30% to 35% are singletons. This sample comprised PBMCs from the stem cell graft donor, obtained from the stem cell graft. The receptors stem from a human donor who donated a stem cell graft to a child with aplastic anemia. CDR3s include the opening cysteine and the closing phenylalanine or tryptophan. Fields, in order: CDR3 protein, CDR3 DNA, J gene, clone size, CDR3 length, V gene, D gene. A D gene is named only where the DNA matches it firmly. Clone size is not always given. Where it is, it says once, few, many or a class for expanded clones.

CAWSVLGQGLYGYTF | TGTGCCTGGAGTGTACTGGGACAGGGACTCTATGGCTACACCTTC | TRBJ1-2 | few | 15 | TRBV30 | TRBD1
CASSQQSGGAWGNYGYTF | TGTGCCAGCAGCCAACAATCGGGGGGGGCCTGGGGAAACTATGGCTACACCTTC | TRBJ1-2 | many | 18 | TRBV11-2 | -
CATSRDTGYGSPLHF | TGTGCCACCAGCAGAGATACGGGTTACGGTTCACCCCTCCACTTT | TRBJ1-6 | few | 15 | TRBV15 | -
CASSYYPETYEQYF | TGTGCCAGCAGTTACTATCCGGAAACGTACGAGCAGTACTTC | TRBJ2-7 | - | 14 | TRBV6-5 | -
CSAGGTGNQPQHF | TGCAGTGCTGGGGGGACAGGTAATCAGCCCCAGCATTTT | TRBJ1-5 | - | 13 | TRBV20-1 | TRBD1
CSARDMRGIQETQYF | TGCAGTGCTAGGGACATGAGGGGGATACAAGAGACCCAGTACTTC | TRBJ2-5 | few | 15 | TRBV20-1 | -
CSARDNGYAYEQYF | TGCAGTGCTCGAGACAACGGATATGCCTACGAGCAGTACTTC | TRBJ2-7 | - | 14 | TRBV20-1 | -
CASSFLDEEQYF | TGCGCCAGCAGCTTCTTGGACGAGGAACAGTACTTC | TRBJ2-7 | - | 12 | TRBV5-1 | -
CASSFGAGGPNIQYF | TGTGCCAGCAGCTTCGGAGCGGGAGGGCCGAACATTCAGTACTTC | TRBJ2-4 | many | 15 | TRBV7-9 | TRBD2
CATSRGRIGELFF | TGTGCCACCAGTAGGGGGCGCATCGGGGAGCTGTTTTTT | TRBJ2-2 | - | 13 | TRBV15 | TRBD1
CASSDYGEQYF | TGTGCCAGTAGTGACTATGGAGAGCAGTACTTC | TRBJ2-7 | - | 11 | TRBV19 | -
CASSPIYVRGNTEAFF | TGTGCCAGCAGCCCTATTTATGTGCGGGGGAACACTGAAGCTTTCTTT | TRBJ1-1 | - | 16 | TRBV11-2 | -
CASSSGPDTQYF | TGTGCCAGCAGCTCGGGCCCAGATACGCAGTATTTT | TRBJ2-3 | - | 12 | TRBV7-2 | -